The 3 T cell receptor beta chains listed next were all sequenced from one sample in a study of T-cell reconstitution after alpha-beta-depleted transplantation in children. The TCRbeta library incorporated unique molecular identifiers. Via MiXCR, TCRdb re-called the PCR reads, giving one row per CDR3 protein. The data show a few hundred thousand distinct CDR3 sequences, roughly a tenth seen once. The sample was PBMCs from the stem cell graft donor, taken from the stem cell graft. These receptor sequences come from a human donor who donated a stem cell graft to a child with SCID.

In its sample, this clonotype was seen a few times. This chain uses TRBV9 with TRBJ1-1; D not resolved. Between the trimmed V and J ends, which lost 0 bases and 4 bases, there was a span of 10 bases. CDR1 is SGDLS and CDR2 is YYNGEE in the germline V gene. This CDR3 contains 14 residues. This chain's CDR3 is CASSVEAVGTEAFF. The CDR3 DNA sequence: TGTGCCAGCAGCGTAGAAGCGGTGGGCACTGAAGCTTTCTTT.

This clonotype was counted at least ten times. CDR3 in amino acids: CASSFFGAGGGYTF. The CDR3, as DNA: TGTGCCAGCAGTTTTTTTGGGGCCGGGGGTGGCTACACCTTC. The rearrangement links TRBV28 to TRBJ1-2; D perhaps matches TRBD1 (5 bases). V was trimmed by 3 bases and J by 7 bases, leaving 15 bases between them. CDR1 is MDHEN, CDR2 SYDVKM, per germline. This CDR3 has 14 residues.

Regarding this clonotype: This may come from a read error, since a much larger clone is one base off. The chain couples TRBV20-1 to TRBJ1-1; 8 nucleotides line up with TRBD1. Germline assignment: CDR1 DFQATT and CDR2 SNEGSKA (reference sequence). V dropped 3 bases and J dropped 4; count of bases not matched to a gene: 4. The CDR3 totals 13 residues. The CDR3 here is CSASQGAGTEAFF. The CDR3 nucleotides read TGCAGTGCTAGTCAGGGGGCAGGCACTGAAGCTTTCTTT.